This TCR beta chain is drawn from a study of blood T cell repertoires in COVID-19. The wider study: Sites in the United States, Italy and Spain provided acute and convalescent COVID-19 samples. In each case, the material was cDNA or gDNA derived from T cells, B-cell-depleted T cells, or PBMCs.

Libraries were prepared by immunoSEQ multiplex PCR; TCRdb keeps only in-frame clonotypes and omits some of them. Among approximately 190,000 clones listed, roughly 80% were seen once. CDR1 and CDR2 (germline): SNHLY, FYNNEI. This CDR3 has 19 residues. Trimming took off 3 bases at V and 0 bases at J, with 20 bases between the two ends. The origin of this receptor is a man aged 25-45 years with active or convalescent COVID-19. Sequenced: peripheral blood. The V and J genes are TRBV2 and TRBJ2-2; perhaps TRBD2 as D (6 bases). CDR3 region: CASSEGLASRQTNTGELFF. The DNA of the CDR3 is TGTGCCAGCAGTGAGGGGCTAGCGAGCCGCCAAACGAACACCGGGGAGCTGTTTTTT.